What follows is one TCR beta chain and its context. The sample is drawn from a study of blood T cell repertoires in COVID-19. Assay used: immunoSEQ multiplex PCR; TCRdb lists only in-frame clones, some missing. Here the sample spans around 38,000 clones, about 89% being singletons. Material for sequencing was peripheral blood. The sequence derives from a human donor in a cohort sampled during active COVID-19.

CDR3 sequence reads: CASSLRGSYGYTF. The CDR3 DNA reads TGTGCCAGCAGCTTGCGGGGTTCCTATGGCTACACCTTC. The chain carries TRBV5-8 and TRBJ1-2, with D unresolved. With 1 base removed from V and 4 bases from J, the gap between germline ends came to 8 bases. The CDR3 length is 13 residues. Germline CDR1 and CDR2: SGHTS and YDEGEE.